The sequence of this TCR beta chain was determined in a study of human T cells and chemical hapten exposure (dated by TCRdb to 2020 to 2022). Regarding the complete study: For sensitization, 2% DPC in acetone was applied to a roughly 2 cm by roughly 2 cm area of upper inner arm skin. Patients additionally received weekly therapeutic DPC doses to the scalp throughout the roughly 25-week study period. Patch tests used Finn chambers with 0.01% DPC on the upper back, scored after 6 days by International Contact Dermatitis Research Group standards. The mostly female patient cohort included alopecia areata with under or over 50% scalp involvement, alopecia totalis and alopecia universalis. Libraries were combined into a pool for sequencing, and differences in TCR yield between samples came mainly from small differences in library volumes within the pool. The study tracked peripheral blood TCR repertoire changes in vivo during primary and secondary sensitization to the hapten diphenylcyclopropenone (DPC) in alopecia patients. Blood samples were taken from patients before sensitization (week 0) and then at 2, 6 and about 24 weeks after DPC sensitization. For TCR sequencing, blood came from about 29 alopecia patients at anywhere from one to four time points (pre-sensitization, 2, 6 and 24 weeks). What the study reported, not specific to this receptor: Alopecia, a presumed autoimmune disease, was present in all patients, so the immune response of the patients might differ from that of healthy individuals. Compared with pre-sensitization or healthy control sets, expanded TCRs formed significantly more large CDR3 similarity clusters, which is consistent with antigen-driven responses. The number of PT1 expanded TCRs positively correlated with patch test score, significant at thresholds 8, 16 and 32 but not 4. Repeated subsampling changed both the strength of the expansion versus patch-test correlation and the threshold at which the correlation became significant. The number of TCRs above 1 in 1000 frequency did not change with DPC sensitization; there was no evidence of global repertoire structure alterations.

From cysteine to phenylalanine, the CDR3 is 16 amino acids long. Only the CDR3 DNA stays, 48 bases, in frame from base 1. In the germline V gene (reference sequence), CDR1 corresponds to DFQATT and CDR2 to SNEGSKA. This clonotype was recorded only once. Which antigen it targets is not known. This may arise from a read error, as a much more abundant clone is one base away. Taken with the paper, the label for time point translates to: patch test 1, 2 weeks after DPC sensitization. The treatment or condition tag for this specimen amounts to: therapeutic diphenylcyclopropenone sensitization with weekly scalp DPC. Blood at each patch-test visit was drawn before the patch test was applied. Eligible patients were aged 18 to 70, diagnosed with alopecia, deemed suitable for DPC therapy, and excluded if pregnant. Unfractionated whole blood was collected in Tempus Blood RNA tubes, and total RNA was extracted from that blood.

Libraries were constructed by RACE. The sequencer listed for this sample is NextSeq 500. During library preparation, unique molecular identifiers were attached to individual cDNA molecules so that TCRs could be counted quantitatively and reproducibly. From each blood RNA sample, both TCR alpha and TCR beta chains were sequenced. As for the authors' bioinformatics: The median number of TCRs per sample was approximately 93,000, ranging from roughly 20,000 to 700,000. The Decombinator software suite was used to annotate the V, J and CDR3 of the TCR reads. For the PS versus PT1 abundance plots, all samples were subsampled to the same number of TCRs (28,000). Expanded TCRs were defined as absent before sensitization and observed at least eight times at the 2-week time point. TCRdb reworked the public reads: Q25 trimming with fastp, MiXCR clone assembly, productive beta chains retained. CDR3 protein sequences are deduplicated, and each keeps its most common genes and DNA. Here the V and J calls rest on TCRdb's processing, not on the authors' analysis. In all, the sample holds some 350,000 distinct CDR3 sequences, and about 7% of those were seen once. The ten largest clonotypes hold about 8% of the sample.

This specimen consisted of whole blood, obtained in connection with sensitization to the hapten diphenylcyclopropenone (DPC). The V and J genes are TRBV20-1 and TRBJ2-5, with 10 bases matching TRBD2. This sequence was found in a woman between 18 and 30 years old with alopecia areata. Some clones in this sample may be carry-over from other donors' samples. The DNA sequence reads TGCAGTGCTAGAGGGAGCGGGGGGGCGGTCCAAGAGACCAAGTACTTC. Its translation is CSARGSGGAVQETKYF.